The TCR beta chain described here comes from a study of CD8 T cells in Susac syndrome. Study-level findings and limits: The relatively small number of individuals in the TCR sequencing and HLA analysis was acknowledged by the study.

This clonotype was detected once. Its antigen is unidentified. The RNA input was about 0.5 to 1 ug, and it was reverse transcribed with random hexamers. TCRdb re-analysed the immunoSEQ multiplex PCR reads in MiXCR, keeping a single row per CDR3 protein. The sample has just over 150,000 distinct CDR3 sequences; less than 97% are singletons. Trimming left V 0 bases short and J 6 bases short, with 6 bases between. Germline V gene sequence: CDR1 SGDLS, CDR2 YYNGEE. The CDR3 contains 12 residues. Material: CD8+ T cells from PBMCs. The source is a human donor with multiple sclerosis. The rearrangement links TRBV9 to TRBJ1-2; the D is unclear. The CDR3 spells CASSVAGHGYTF. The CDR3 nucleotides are TGTGCCAGCAGCGTAGCTGGGCATGGCTACACCTTC.